This entry is about one TCR beta chain. Ten or more counts support this clonotype. Its specific antigen is unknown. No base quality values were provided; no much bigger clone lies one nucleotide off. Graves' hyperthyroidism was defined as stable when no progression to ophthalmopathy occurred over 18 months of follow-up. Hyperthyroidism patients were newly diagnosed, had a disease duration of under 2 months, and were aged 18 to 65 years. Exclusion was applied to patients with uncontrolled infections, other autoimmune diseases, pregnancy or lactation. Diagnoses were established on the basis of clinical symptoms, serum thyroxine and TRAb, thyroid ultrasound, and orbital computed tomography. Ficoll-Paque density gradient centrifugation was used to isolate PBMCs from around 9.1 ml of fresh peripheral blood. Total RNA was extracted with Trizol reagent, and quality was checked on an Agilent 2100 Bioanalyzer.

TCR beta CDR3 regions were amplified from RNA transcripts. The TCR CDR3 was subjected to a first round of RT-PCR using the HTBI primer set and the Qiagen OneStep RT-PCR kit. Libraries were constructed in a second round of multiplex PCR, after which size selection and purification were performed. The libraries were sequenced on an Illumina HiSeq2000 using paired-end 100 bp reads. Per the source publication's procedure: SOAPnuke was used to process the raw data, with reads discarded if the reads contained adapters or uncalled bases, had a mean Phred below 15, or lacked an exact constant-primer or identifier match. COPE v1.2.5 was used to merge high-quality paired reads, and clonotypes were defined as unique nucleotide sequences. MiTCR v1.1 was used to align the clonotypes against IMGT TRBV, TRBD and TRBJ reference segments. Analysis was restricted to V-J combinations with a frequency above 0.0001, which covered just over 98% of repertoires. The TCS score was defined as the ratio of F50 (clonal expansion) to E x V (chaos), calculated using BLOSUM62-based TCRdist between CDR3 peptides within each V-J. Welch's t-statistics and random forest reduced roughly 540 V-J features to about 13, which were used in a naive Bayes classifier (R e1071). TCRdb trimmed the raw reads at Q25, called clones with MiXCR and kept productive beta chains. Each entry is one CDR3 protein sequence, shown with its most common DNA and genes. It is TCRdb's table, rather than the study itself, that gives the V and J calls and clone size. The sample yields around 110,000 distinct CDR3 sequences; roughly 15% were counted once. Roughly 40% of the sample belongs to the ten largest clones.

From the cysteine through the phenylalanine, the CDR3 covers 14 amino acids. Just the 42-base CDR3 DNA is kept, in frame starting at base 1. Per the germline V gene, SGHDN is the CDR1 and FVKESK is the CDR2. V is cut by 4 bases and J by 6 bases, and the space between the germline ends is 10 bases. These data come from a study of T cells in Graves' hyperthyroidism and ophthalmopathy (dated 2019 in TCRdb). Some background on the complete study: Peripheral blood samples were taken at the time of initial diagnosis, prior to any treatment. A discovery cohort of approximately 100 patients, 43 with Graves' ophthalmopathy and about 60 with stable Graves' hyperthyroidism, was used to find distinguishing TCR V-J signatures. Prospective prediction of ophthalmopathy was tested in an independent validation cohort consisting of 18 to 20 hyperthyroidism patients and 15 to 17 patients who later progressed to ophthalmopathy. The roughly 94 discovery patients were randomly divided into training and test sets at a 7:3 ratio. In roughly six Graves' hyperthyroidism patients, the study also compared T-cell repertoires from thyroid tissue with T-cell repertoires from blood. Once sampling was done, hyperthyroidism patients were given methimazole at a starting dose of 30 mg daily, whereas ophthalmopathy patients were given high-dose intravenous methylprednisolone. The paper describes TCR Vbeta CDR3 sequencing of around 140 peripheral blood samples, made up of 43 ophthalmopathy patients, roughly 72 hyperthyroidism patients and roughly 17 progressor patients.

What the work shows at the level of the full study, not this receptor alone: A 13 V-J signature model separated ophthalmopathy from stable hyperthyroidism, with 87.88% sensitivity and about 81% specificity in cross-validation and 80%/75% in testing. Sample size was not statistically predetermined, and blinding of investigators to group allocation was not performed. Most expanded thyroid clonotypes (frequency above 0.001) were also detected in blood, a finding suggesting that blood repertoires may reflect thyroid immune responses. In validation, the model predicted progression to ophthalmopathy a median of roughly 6.2 months before onset, with roughly 68% sensitivity and roughly 79% specificity.

This receptor was obtained from a woman between 45 and 65 years old with Graves' hyperthyroidism. The receptor chain draws on TRBV14 and TRBJ2-6; the D gene remains uncertain. The sample comprised blood. This receptor carries the CDR3 CASSPLSAANVLTF. The DNA sequence is given as TGTGCCAGCAGCCCCCTGAGCGCGGCCAACGTCCTGACTTTC.